This T cell receptor (beta chain) emerged from a study of shared clonotypes between healthy human individuals. Background on the study: For every donor, three CD4 naive, three CD4 memory, two CD8 naive and one CD8 memory plates were used. The study's findings and limits: Larger estimated richness was generally seen in naive subsets than in memory subsets. Despite large depth, sorted-subset datasets appeared incompletely sequenced.

Execution of the assay was at deep level. Repertoires were generated with immunoSEQ multiplex PCR, while TCRdb's copy carries only in-frame clones and drops some. This table holds about 2 million clones, around 96% found once. About this clone itself: Its antigen is not known.

It was CD45RO-negative cells, positively selected for CCR7, that made up naive CD8 cells, with terminally differentiated effector memory CD45RA+ cells excluded. Sequenced sample: naive CD8+ T cells sorted from blood. This TCR was recovered from a man between 18 and 35 years old in good health.

The CDR3 reads CASSGPDISYEQYF. The CDR3 bases are TGTGCCAGCAGCGGGCCGGACATCAGCTACGAGCAGTACTTC. The J gene is TRBJ2-7, the V gene TRBV5-6, with D tentatively TRBD1 (5 bases). CDR1 and CDR2 (germline): SGHDT, YYEEEE. The CDR3 is made up of 14 amino acids. V was trimmed by 4 bases and J by 3 bases, leaving 14 bases between them.